A single sample is the source of the 10 T cell receptor beta chains below, sequenced in a study of metastatic and nonmetastatic thyroid tumors. Patients underwent thyroid surgery, and none had received any treatment before it. TCRdb re-called the PCR reads via MiXCR. Of under 30,000 clones in the sample, about 20% are singletons; the top ten hold about 30%. The sample consisted of blood. The receptors derive from a male donor with papillary thyroid cancer or a benign thyroid nodule (not recorded which). Some clones in this sample may be carry-over from other donors' samples.

This clone was detected only a few times. A read error may explain this, as a much larger clone is one base away. V is TRBV7-9 and J is TRBJ2-1; no clear D gene. V was shortened by 6 bases and J by 9 bases, with 15 bases between the two germline ends. This CDR3 is built from 13 residues. CDR1 is SEHNR and CDR2 is FQNEAQ in the germline V gene (reference sequence). The CDR3 DNA is TGTGCCAGCAGTCTCGGGCTTTTAGGTGAGCAGTTCTTC. Translating it yields CASSLGLLGEQFF.

This clone was found many times. This chain joins TRBV20-1 and TRBJ1-6; D not certain. The germline V gene has CDR1 DFQATT and CDR2 SNEGSKA (reference sequence). This CDR3 has 12 amino acids. Between the trimmed V and J ends, which lost 6 bases and 7 bases, there was a span of 10 bases. CDR3 DNA sequence: TGCAGTGCCCGACGGGCGAATTCACCCCTCCACTTT. Residues: CSARRANSPLHF.

This clone was seen only once. The chain links TRBV5-1 to TRBJ2-1; 9 bases map to TRBD2. V dropped 1 base and J dropped 6; count of bases not matched to a gene: 2. The CDR3 spans 14 residues. Germline lookup yields CDR1 SGHRS and CDR2 YFSETQ. CDR3 in DNA: TGCGCCAGCAGCTTGAGGGGACTAGCCAATGAGCAGTTCTTC. This encodes CASSLRGLANEQFF.

This clone was counted at least ten times. The rearrangement uses TRBV6-2 or TRBV6-3 and TRBJ2-7; 9 nucleotides line up with TRBD2. Germline CDR1 reads MNHEY; CDR2 reads SVGEGT. The junction had 6 bases not matched to a gene; V was cut back by 8 bases and J by 1 base. The CDR3 extends over 14 amino acids. CDR3 in amino acids: CASSLAGESYEQYF. In DNA form, the CDR3 reads TGTGCCAGCTCCTTAGCGGGAGAGTCCTACGAGCAGTACTTC.

This clone has a count of ten or more. Distinct nucleotide sequences in the sample also encode this CDR3. This chain uses TRBV28 with TRBJ1-5; 11 bases are a match to TRBD1. The CDR3 consists of 14 residues. J lost 6 bases, V lost 7 bases, and 5 bases had no gene match. Germline loops: CDR1 MDHEN, CDR2 SYDVKM. This CDR3 is CASIGTGGAQPQHF. CDR3 DNA sequence: TGTGCCAGCATCGGGACAGGGGGTGCTCAGCCCCAGCATTTT.

This clone was observed at least ten times. This chain connects TRBV6-2 or TRBV6-3 to TRBJ2-3, with 13 bases aligning to TRBD2. The CDR3 is made up of 17 amino acids. V shed 6 bases and J 3 bases; nucleotides not matched to a gene: 9. Germline V gene sequence: CDR1 MNHEY, CDR2 SVGEGT. CDR3 coding DNA: TGTGCCAGCAGATCTCGGACTAGCGGGAGTTGGACAGATACGCAGTATTTT. It is translated as CASRSRTSGSWTDTQYF.

By share, this clone counts as medium-sized. This sequence joins TRBV4-1 and TRBJ1-2; D is ambiguous. V was trimmed by 1 base and J by 3 bases, leaving 18 bases between them. This CDR3 comprises 17 residues. Looked up from germline, CDR1 is MGHRA and CDR2 is YSYEKL. CDR3 coding DNA: TGCGCCAGCAGCCAAGCCCTAATGACGGAAAGCCACTATGGCTACACCTTC. Translated: CASSQALMTESHYGYTF.

Of note for this clone: The junction does not match germline at one end; this may be a read error. V and J are TRBV28 and TRBJ2-7; D could derive from TRBD1 or TRBD2 (5 bases each). CDR1 and CDR2 (germline): MDHEN, SYDVKM. The CDR3 covers 16 residues. For the CDR3, the DNA is TGTGCCAGCAGTACGCGCTCCGGGACGGCCTTCTACGAGCAGCGCTTC. Protein product: CASSTRSGTAFYEQRF.

In this sample, this clone turned up many times. This rearrangement joins TRBV19 to TRBJ2-4; a weak D match, TRBD1 (6 bases). Trimming shortened V by 4 bases and J by 5 bases, and 12 bases separated the two germline ends. The germline gives CDR1 LNHDA, CDR2 SQIVND (reference sequence). The CDR3 runs 14 residues. The CDR3 DNA is TGTGCCAGTAGTAATTCCGGGACACAAAACATTCAGTACTTC. Its protein is CASSNSGTQNIQYF.

This clone has a count of ten or more. A much larger clone lies a single base off, so this may be a read error. Within the sample, other DNA sequences also encode this same CDR3. The chain couples TRBV18 to TRBJ1-4; D uncertain. Trimming took off 5 bases at V and 5 bases at J, with 9 bases between the two ends. The CDR3 is 13 residues long. The germline V gene encodes CDR1 KGHSH and CDR2 LQKENI. CDR3 in amino acids: CASSSPANEKLFF. CDR3 sequence (DNA): TGTGCCAGCTCATCCCCGGCCAATGAAAAACTGTTTTTT.